This TCR beta chain derives from a study of blood T cells in healthy people across ages. This clonotype was recorded a few times. This CDR3 has 12 residues. V was clipped by 3 bases and J by 7 bases, with 7 bases between them. The second PCR ran about 6 to 11 cycles with a sample-barcoded 5' primer and J-beta primers. TCRdb analysed the 5' RACE reads with MiXCR anew, one entry per CDR3 protein. In the table there are about 640,000 distinct CDR3 sequences, roughly 58% of which are singletons. This chain uses TRBV12-3 or TRBV12-4 with TRBJ2-4; D perhaps matches TRBD2 (5 bases). The specimen was blood. The TCR was taken from a man aged 55 to 69 in good health. The CDR3 bases are TGTGCCAGCAGTTTCCGAGGGAACATTCAGTACTTC. Protein product: CASSFRGNIQYF.